This T cell receptor (beta chain) was documented in a study of molecular identifiers for immune sequencing clone quantification. Study as a whole: Within a replicate experiment, RNA obtained from either about 20,000 or 100,000 naive CD8 cells was divided into five aliquots, and four of those aliquots were then sequenced.

Regarding the study as a whole: Clones exceeding 20 RNA copies carried over 97% of effector molecules but under 1% of naive-cell molecules. Spiked Jurkat TCR RNA equivalent to one cell was reportedly detectable in approximately 980,000 naive cells. Barcodes shared by identical TCR molecules could lead to underestimated sizes of highly expanded clones.

To note about this clonotype: What it recognizes is unknown.

The V gene's germline CDR1 is KGHSH and CDR2 LQKENI. The V and J ends lost 5 bases and 4 bases respectively, with 16 bases between them. This CDR3 spans 15 amino acids. A single record per CDR3 protein comes from TCRdb applying MiXCR to the PCR reads. The table records hundreds of thousands of distinct CDR3 sequences, roughly 23% of them present only once. V and J are TRBV18 and TRBJ2-3; either TRBD1 or TRBD2 may fit D (5 bases each). Sequencing was performed on naive CD8+ T cells from blood, with Jurkat cell RNA spiked in. Subset described: FACS-sorted CD8+CD4-CCR7+CD45RA+ naive T cells. The source is a human donor in good health. Some libraries in this study had Jurkat cell RNA spiked in. The CDR3 nucleotides read TGTGCCAGCTCATGGGGCGCGGGTCCCGCAGATACGCAGTATTTT. Amino acids: CASSWGAGPADTQYF.